The 27 T cell receptor beta chains listed next were all sequenced from one sample in a study of blood T cell repertoires in COVID-19 (dated by TCRdb to about 2020). The receptor library was made with the immunoSEQ multiplex PCR assay. TCRdb took this table from immuneACCESS and kept in-frame rearrangements with V and J called. Such tables lack part of the clones; where checked against another copy, unresolved V genes explain under half of the gap, and the rest is unexplained. This sample lists 70,000 or so clones; approximately 85% were detected once. The top ten constitute 2.5% to 3% of the sample. Sample: peripheral blood. These receptor sequences come from a man aged 80 or over with acute or convalescent COVID-19.

The V call is TRBV29-1, the J call TRBJ1-1, with 8 nucleotides matching TRBD1. CDR3 size: 14 residues. V shed 7 bases, J shed 2 bases, and the junction held 9 bases outside the gene matches. Germline V gene lookup returns CDR1 SQVTM and CDR2 ANQGSEA. The CDR3 loop reads CSARRTGLNTEAFF. The CDR3 nucleotides are TGCAGCGCCCGTCGGACAGGGCTAAACACTGAAGCTTTCTTT.

This clone was detected a few times. The chain uses TRBV11-2 and TRBJ1-3; TRBD1 matches 7 bases. V dropped 5 bases and J dropped 5; count of bases not matched to a gene: 3. Germline assignment: CDR1 SGHAT and CDR2 FQNNGV. This CDR3 has 13 residues. CDR3 bases: TGTGCCAGCAGCCTGACAGGGAGAAACACCATATATTTT. Its protein product is CASSLTGRNTIYF. Supplemented by reference TRBV11-2 and TRBJ1-3, the full variable domain reads EAGVAQSPRYKIIEKRQSVAFWCNPISGHATLYWYQQILGQGPKLLIQFQNNGVVDDSQLPKDRFSAERLKGVDSTLKIQPAKLEDSAVYLCASSLTGRNTIYFGEGSWLTVV.

The chain combines TRBV5-1 with TRBJ1-2, with 7 positions matching TRBD1. V lost 4 bases to trimming and J lost 0 bases; unmatched junction nucleotides: 3. The CDR3 has 14 amino acids. Germline V gene sequence: CDR1 SGHRS, CDR2 YFSETQ. For the CDR3, the DNA is TGCGCCAGCAGCCCGACAGGGCCTAACTATGGCTACACCTTC. It is translated as CASSPTGPNYGYTF.

V gene TRBV5-1 combines with J gene TRBJ1-6; 9 nucleotides align to TRBD1. J gave up 7 bases and V 0 bases, and 2 bases lay outside the gene matches. The CDR3 extends over 15 amino acids. In germline, CDR1 is SGHRS, CDR2 YFSETQ. For the CDR3, the DNA is TGCGCCAGCAGCTTGGAGGGACAGGGAAATTCACCCCTCCACTTT. Its protein is CASSLEGQGNSPLHF.

V gene TRBV5-1 combines with J gene TRBJ2-7, with a tentative D call TRBD1 (6 bases). The V end lost 4 bases, the J end lost 3 bases, and 26 bases lay between the germline ends. CDR1 is SGHRS and CDR2 is YFSETQ in the germline V gene. This CDR3 region has 18 residues. As DNA, the CDR3 is TGCGCCAGCAGCCTCTCCCGGCGCCAGGGGAACGAAGGCTACGAGCAGTACTTC. Protein sequence: CASSLSRRQGNEGYEQYF. Full variable domain (missing parts from reference TRBV5-1 and TRBJ2-7): KAGVTQTPRYLIKTRGQQVTLSCSPISGHRSVSWYQQTPGQGLQFLFEYFSETQRNKGNFPGRFSGRQFSNSRSEMNVSTLELGDSALYLCASSLSRRQGNEGYEQYFGPGTRLTVT.

The chain employs TRBV4-1 and TRBJ1-2; D is possibly TRBD1 (5 bases). V lost 1 base to trimming and J lost 7 bases, with 13 bases between them. There are 14 residues in the CDR3. The germline gives CDR1 MGHRA, CDR2 YSYEKL. CDR3 amino acids: CASSQAGQGTGYTF. CDR3 DNA: TGCGCCAGCAGCCAAGCCGGGCAGGGTACTGGCTACACCTTC.

This chain links TRBV2 with TRBJ2-1, with 7 nucleotides matching TRBD2. The trim removed 6 bases at V and 7 bases at J, leaving 9 bases unmatched. CDR1 and CDR2 from the germline V gene are SNHLY and FYNNEI. This CDR3 has 14 residues. CDR3 region: CASRAGLRRNEQFF. The DNA for the CDR3 is TGTGCCAGCAGAGCGGGACTAAGGAGAAATGAGCAGTTCTTC.

This chain links TRBV6-1 with TRBJ1-6, with 7 bases identical to TRBD1. Germline CDR1 MNHNS, CDR2 SASEGT. The CDR3 totals 17 residues. V lost 3 bases, J lost 9 bases, and 14 bases stayed unmatched. CDR3 region: CASSEIQGKGAISPLHF. The CDR3 coding sequence is TGTGCCAGCAGTGAGATACAGGGGAAGGGGGCAATTTCACCCCTCCACTTT.

The genes are TRBV6-5 and TRBJ2-7; no firm D call. This CDR3 comprises 16 residues. Trimming stripped 2 bases from V and 0 bases from J, with 14 bases between. Looked up from germline, CDR1 is MNHEY and CDR2 is SVGAGI. The CDR3 bases are TGTGCCAGCAGTTACGTTTTTACACCCAGCTCCTACGAGCAGTACTTC. Protein sequence: CASSYVFTPSSYEQYF.

The gene calls are TRBV6-5 and TRBJ2-7, with D hard to call. V dropped 5 bases and J dropped 7 bases, with 12 bases sitting between them. Germline V lookup: CDR1 MNHEY, CDR2 SVGAGI. This CDR3 has 12 residues. CDR3 nucleotide sequence: TGTGCCAGCAGTCGAATTTACGGGGAGCAGTACTTC. Translating gives CASSRIYGEQYF.

The chain links TRBV19 to TRBJ2-7; 8 bases align to TRBD1. Germline V CDR1 and CDR2: LNHDA, SQIVND (reference sequence). The CDR3 is made up of 17 amino acids. V lost 4 bases, J lost 5 bases, and 16 bases stayed unmatched. The CDR3 is CASSTPSGQGINHEQYF. CDR3 DNA: TGTGCCAGTAGTACACCTTCAGGACAGGGAATAAATCACGAGCAGTACTTC.

The V gene is TRBV28, the J gene TRBJ2-7; 8 bases are a match to TRBD1. Germline CDR1 and CDR2: MDHEN and SYDVKM. The CDR3 totals 15 residues. Trimming took 5 bases from V and 0 from J; bases not matched to a gene: 6. The CDR3: CASSTYQGASYEQYF. DNA of the CDR3: TGTGCCAGCAGTACCTACCAGGGGGCCTCCTACGAGCAGTACTTC.

The gene calls are TRBV28 and TRBJ1-1, with 8 bases lining up with TRBD1. Trimming at V came to 0 bases and at J to 2 bases, leaving 2 bases not matched to a gene. The CDR3 is 15 amino acids. Germline CDR1 is MDHEN and CDR2 is SYDVKM. The CDR3 protein is CASSLWDRVNTEAFF. DNA of the CDR3: TGTGCCAGCAGTTTATGGGACAGGGTCAACACTGAAGCTTTCTTT.

This chain links TRBV5-1 with TRBJ1-3; D is unresolved. Germline V CDR1 and CDR2: SGHRS, YFSETQ. This CDR3 region has 14 residues. V lost 4 bases and J 3 bases, leaving 11 bases between the germline ends. In DNA, the CDR3 is TGCGCCAGCAGCCTCGCGGGCCTTGGAAACACCATATATTTT. This gives the protein CASSLAGLGNTIYF.

The V gene is TRBV30, the J gene TRBJ1-2; a possible D gene is TRBD1 (6 bases). The germline CDR1 and CDR2 sequences are GTSNPN and SVGIG (reference sequence). Trimming shortened V by 2 bases and J by 8 bases, and 18 bases separated the two germline ends. This CDR3 has 14 amino acids. The CDR3 DNA sequence: TGTGCCTGGAGTACCCCCACAGGGAGCTACGGCTACACCTTC. It is translated as CAWSTPTGSYGYTF.

In its sample, this clone was seen a few times. This chain's CDR3 is CAISGQGTYGYTF. As DNA, the CDR3 is TGTGCCATCAGTGGACAGGGGACCTATGGCTACACCTTC. V gene TRBV10-3 combines with J gene TRBJ1-2; TRBD1 matches 8 bases. The germline V gene has CDR1 ENHRY and CDR2 SYGVKD. V was clipped by 4 bases and J by 4 bases; unmatched bases: 2. The CDR3 spans 13 residues.

The V and J genes are TRBV11-3 and TRBJ2-3; 7 bases map to TRBD1. Germline CDR1 reads SGHNT; CDR2 reads YENEEA. V was clipped by 4 bases and J by 4 bases; unmatched bases: 5. The CDR3 loop spans 14 amino acids. The CDR3 sequence: CASSSRGLADTQYF. For the CDR3, the DNA is TGTGCCAGCAGCTCGAGGGGGCTGGCAGATACGCAGTATTTT. The full variable domain, its missing parts supplied by reference TRBV11-3 and TRBJ2-3, is EAGVVQSPRYKIIEKKQPVAFWCNPISGHNTLYWYLQNLGQGPELLIRYENEEAVDDSQLPKDRFSAERLKGVDSTLKIQPAELGDSAVYLCASSSRGLADTQYFGPGTRLTVL.

This clone was seen once. The chain employs TRBV7-2 and TRBJ2-7, with 9 nucleotides matching TRBD1. Germline lookup yields CDR1 SGHTA and CDR2 FQGNSA. The junction had 3 bases not matched to a gene; V was cut back by 1 base and J by 2 bases. The CDR3 runs to 15 residues. The CDR3 here is CASSLVGTGTYEQYF. The DNA for the CDR3 is TGTGCCAGCAGCTTAGTAGGGACAGGGACCTACGAGCAGTACTTC.

The chain combines TRBV6-6 with TRBJ2-5, with 11 bases matching TRBD2. Trimming removed 5 bases from V and 3 bases from J; junction bases left unmatched: 2. CDR1 and CDR2 from the germline V gene are MNHNY and SVGAGI (reference sequence). The CDR3 is 14 amino acids. The DNA of the CDR3 is TGTGCCAGCAGTCCGGGACTAGCGGAAGAGACCCAGTACTTC. Amino acid sequence: CASSPGLAEETQYF.

The V and J genes are TRBV27 and TRBJ1-4, with TRBD1 matching over 10 bases. The CDR3 sequence is 17 residues long. V was pared by 3 bases and J by 1 base, with 5 bases of the junction left unmatched. In germline, CDR1 is MNHEY, CDR2 SMNVEV (reference sequence). This chain's CDR3 is CASSLYGDRGTNEKLFF. DNA for the CDR3: TGTGCCAGCAGTTTGTATGGGGACAGGGGAACTAATGAAAAACTGTTTTTT.

CDR3 amino acids: CASSVGQGGTGELFF. The CDR3 nucleotides read TGTGCCAGCAGCGTCGGACAGGGAGGTACCGGGGAGCTGTTTTTT. J is TRBJ2-2 and V is TRBV9; the match to TRBD1 covers 8 bases. The CDR3 covers 15 residues. V shed 2 bases, J shed 5 bases, and the junction held 5 bases outside the gene matches. Germline-derived CDR1 and CDR2 are SGDLS and YYNGEE.

The chain carries TRBV18 and TRBJ1-2; D gene unclear. CDR3 length: 15 amino acids. Trimming cost V 3 bases and J 4 bases, with 15 bases left between them. Looked up from germline, CDR1 is KGHSH and CDR2 is LQKENI. The CDR3 protein is CASSPAQTQSYGYTF. The CDR3 bases are TGTGCCAGCTCACCGGCACAGACCCAATCCTATGGCTACACCTTC.

The chain is built from TRBV6-4 and TRBJ1-6; tentative D call: TRBD1 (6 bases). Trimming took 6 bases from V and 6 from J, leaving 9 bases between them. Germline V gives CDR1 MRHNA, CDR2 SNTAGT. The CDR3 has 13 residues. CDR3 sequence reads: CASSSGANSPLHF. The CDR3 nucleotides read TGTGCCAGCAGCTCAGGGGCTAATTCACCCCTCCACTTT.

In DNA, the CDR3 is TGTGCCAGCAGGGCACCTACAGGGGTCACCACTGAAGCTTTCTTT. Its translation: CASRAPTGVTTEAFF. The V gene is TRBV2, the J gene TRBJ1-1; the match to TRBD1 covers 7 bases. The CDR3 runs 15 residues. Germline loops: CDR1 SNHLY, CDR2 FYNNEI. Trimming took 6 bases from V and 4 from J; bases not matched to a gene: 11.

DNA of the CDR3: TGTGCCACCTCTCTGACAGGAGCTAATGAAAAACTGTTTTTT. It translates to CATSLTGANEKLFF. The chain links TRBV19 to TRBJ1-4; a possible D gene is TRBD1 (6 bases). The germline CDR1 and CDR2 sequences are LNHDA and SQIVND (reference sequence). V was trimmed by 10 bases and J by 3 bases, leaving 15 bases between them. CDR3 length: 14 residues.

The rearrangement links TRBV11-2 to TRBJ2-3, with D tentatively TRBD1 (5 bases). Between the trimmed V and J ends, which lost 1 base and 2 bases, there was a span of 7 bases. Germline V CDR1 and CDR2: SGHAT, FQNNGV. The CDR3 is 14 residues long. For the CDR3, the DNA is TGTGCCAGCAGCTTAGGACAGTTCACAGATACGCAGTATTTT. As protein: CASSLGQFTDTQYF.

The chain employs TRBV7-2 and TRBJ2-1, with D tentatively TRBD1 (6 bases). CDR3 length: 15 amino acids. Germline lookup yields CDR1 SGHTA and CDR2 FQGNSA. V lost 2 bases and J 14 bases, leaving 22 bases between the germline ends. CDR3 in amino acids: CASSLSQGSPRGEFF. The DNA of the CDR3 is TGTGCCAGCAGCTTAAGTCAGGGGAGCCCTAGAGGCGAGTTCTTC.